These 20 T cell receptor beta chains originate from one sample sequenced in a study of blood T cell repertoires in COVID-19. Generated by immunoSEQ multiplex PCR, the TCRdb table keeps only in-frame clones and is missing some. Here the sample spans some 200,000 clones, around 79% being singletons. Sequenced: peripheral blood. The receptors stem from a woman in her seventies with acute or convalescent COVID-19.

The CDR3, as DNA: TGTGCCAGCAGCTTGATAGAGAATTCACCCCTCCACTTT. This gives the protein CASSLIENSPLHF. This chain joins TRBV5-6 and TRBJ1-6; D not resolved. Per the germline V gene, CDR1 is SGHDT and CDR2 is YYEEEE. The CDR3 runs 13 residues. Trimming pared 1 base from V and 7 bases from J, leaving 6 bases between. The variable domain in full, completed from reference TRBV5-6 and TRBJ1-6, reads DAGVTQSPTHLIKTRGQQVTLRCSPKSGHDTVSWYQQALGQGPQFIFQYYEEEERQRGNFPDRFSGHQFPNYSSELNVNALLLGDSALYLCASSLIENSPLHFGNGTRLTVT.

The CDR3 bases are TGTGCCAGCAGCTTGGGGGCTAGCGCCCTCACAGATACGCAGTATTTT. It encodes CASSLGASALTDTQYF. The chain links TRBV5-4 to TRBJ2-3; D is possibly TRBD2 (6 bases). The CDR3 has 16 residues. The germline V gene encodes CDR1 SGHNT and CDR2 YYREEE (reference sequence). V was cut by 0 bases and J by 2 bases, with 13 bases left in between. Looking up the rest from reference TRBV5-4 and TRBJ2-3 gives the full variable domain: ETGVTQSPTHLIKTRGQQVTLRCSSQSGHNTVSWYQQALGQGPQFIFQYYREEENGRGNFPPRFSGLQFPNYSSELNVNALELDDSALYLCASSLGASALTDTQYFGPGTRLTVL.

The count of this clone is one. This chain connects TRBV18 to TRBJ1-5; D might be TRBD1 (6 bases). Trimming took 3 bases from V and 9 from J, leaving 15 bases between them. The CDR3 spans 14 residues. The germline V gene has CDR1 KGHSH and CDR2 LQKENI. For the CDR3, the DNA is TGTGCCAGCTCACCCCGGACAGATTTTCCGCCCCAGCATTTT. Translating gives CASSPRTDFPPQHF.

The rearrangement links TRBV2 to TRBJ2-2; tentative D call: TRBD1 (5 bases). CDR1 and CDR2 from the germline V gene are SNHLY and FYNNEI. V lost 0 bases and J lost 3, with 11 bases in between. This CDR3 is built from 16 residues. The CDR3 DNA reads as TGTGCCAGCAGTGAAGCGTCAGGGCACTACACCGGGGAGCTGTTTTTT. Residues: CASSEASGHYTGELFF. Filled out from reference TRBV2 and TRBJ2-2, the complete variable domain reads EPEVTQTPSHQVTQMGQEVILRCVPISNHLYFYWYRQILGQKVEFLVSFYNNEISEKSEIFDDQFSVERPDGSNFTLKIRSTKLEDSAMYFCASSEASGHYTGELFFGEGSRLTVL.

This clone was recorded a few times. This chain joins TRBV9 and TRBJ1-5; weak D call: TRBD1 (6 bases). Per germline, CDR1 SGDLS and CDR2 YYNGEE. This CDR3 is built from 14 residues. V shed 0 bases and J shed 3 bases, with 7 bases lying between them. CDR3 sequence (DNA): TGTGCCAGCAGCGTAGGGACAGTCAATCAGCCCCAGCATTTT. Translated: CASSVGTVNQPQHF.

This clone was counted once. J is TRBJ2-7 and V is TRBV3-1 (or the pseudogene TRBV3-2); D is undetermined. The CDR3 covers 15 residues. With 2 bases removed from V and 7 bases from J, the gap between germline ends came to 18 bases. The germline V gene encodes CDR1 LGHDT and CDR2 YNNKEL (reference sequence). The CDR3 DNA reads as TGTGCCAGCAGCCAACGTTCGACTGGGTTCGGGGAGCAGTACTTC. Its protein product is CASSQRSTGFGEQYF.

The CDR3 spells CASSDRRTGGTEQYF. For the CDR3, the DNA is TGTGCCAGCAGTGATCGAAGGACAGGGGGAACCGAGCAGTACTTC. This chain joins TRBV2 and TRBJ2-7; 10 bases are shared with TRBD1. The CDR3 covers 15 residues. J was trimmed by 6 bases and V by 3 bases; bases with no gene match: 8. In germline, CDR1 is SNHLY, CDR2 FYNNEI.

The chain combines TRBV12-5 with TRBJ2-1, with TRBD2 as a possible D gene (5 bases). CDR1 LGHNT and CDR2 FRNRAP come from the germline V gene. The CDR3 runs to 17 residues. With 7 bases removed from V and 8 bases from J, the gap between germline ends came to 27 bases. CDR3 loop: CASVPGLGKKEPYEQFF. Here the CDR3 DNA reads TGTGCTAGTGTCCCTGGGCTCGGGAAAAAAGAGCCTTATGAGCAGTTCTTC.

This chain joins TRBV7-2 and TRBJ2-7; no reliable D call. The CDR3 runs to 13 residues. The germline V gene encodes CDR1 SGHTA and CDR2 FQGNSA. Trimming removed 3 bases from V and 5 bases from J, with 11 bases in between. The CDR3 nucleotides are TGTGCCAGCAGCTTTTATTCGTTCGACGAGCAGTACTTC. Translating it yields CASSFYSFDEQYF.

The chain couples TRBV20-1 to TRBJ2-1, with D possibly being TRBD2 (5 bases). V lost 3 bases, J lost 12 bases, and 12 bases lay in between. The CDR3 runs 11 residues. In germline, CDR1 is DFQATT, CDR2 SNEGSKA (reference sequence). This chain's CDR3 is CSASDWTRQFF. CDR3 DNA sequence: TGCAGTGCTAGCGACTGGACTCGGCAGTTCTTC.

The CDR3 loop reads CASRSDSPSGSGETQYF. The CDR3 region has the DNA TGTGCCAGCAGAAGCGACTCGCCCAGCGGGAGTGGGGAGACCCAGTACTTC. The J gene is TRBJ2-5, the V gene TRBV2; TRBD2 matches at 8 bases. CDR1 and CDR2 (germline): SNHLY, FYNNEI. The CDR3 consists of 17 residues. Trimming cost V 6 bases and J 5 bases; bases outside gene matches: 17.

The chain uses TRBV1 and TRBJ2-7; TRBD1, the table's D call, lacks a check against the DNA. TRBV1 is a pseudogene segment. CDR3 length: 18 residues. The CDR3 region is CTSSQDMDSPKISYEQYF. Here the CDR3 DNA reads TGCACCAGCAGCCAGGATATGGACAGTCCCAAAATCTCCTACGAGCAGTACTTC.

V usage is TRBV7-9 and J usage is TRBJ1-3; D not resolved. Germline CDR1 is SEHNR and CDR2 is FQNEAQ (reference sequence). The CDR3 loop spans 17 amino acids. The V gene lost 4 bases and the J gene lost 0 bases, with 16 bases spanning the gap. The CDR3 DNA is TGTGCCAGCAGCTATGGGAGGACCGACCTCTCTGGAAACACCATATATTTT. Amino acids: CASSYGRTDLSGNTIYF.

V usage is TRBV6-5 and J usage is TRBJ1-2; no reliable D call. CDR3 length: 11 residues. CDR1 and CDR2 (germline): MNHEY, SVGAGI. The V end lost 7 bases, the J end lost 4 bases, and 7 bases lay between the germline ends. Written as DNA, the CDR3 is TGTGCCAGCACACGGGGCTATGGCTACACCTTC. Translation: CASTRGYGYTF.

The CDR3 spells CATSDLQSGMVETQYF. CDR3 nucleotide sequence: TGTGCCACCAGTGATTTGCAGAGCGGGATGGTGGAGACCCAGTACTTC. This chain links TRBV24-1 with TRBJ2-5; 7 bases map to TRBD2. Per the germline V gene, CDR1 is KGHDR and CDR2 is SFDVKD. This CDR3 has 16 residues. Trimming cost V 0 bases and J 5 bases; bases outside gene matches: 8.

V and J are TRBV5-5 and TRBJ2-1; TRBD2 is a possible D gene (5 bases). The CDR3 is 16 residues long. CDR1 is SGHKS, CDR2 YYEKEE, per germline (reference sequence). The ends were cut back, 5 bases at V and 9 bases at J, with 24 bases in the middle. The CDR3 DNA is TGTGCCAGCAGTCGGCGGGCGGACCAAAACGATGGTGAGCAGTTCTTC. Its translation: CASSRRADQNDGEQFF.

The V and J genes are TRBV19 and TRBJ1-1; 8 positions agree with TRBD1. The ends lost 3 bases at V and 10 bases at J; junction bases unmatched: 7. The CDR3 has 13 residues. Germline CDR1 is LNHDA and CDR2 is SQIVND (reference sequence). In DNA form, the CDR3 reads TGTGCCAGTAGTATTAATCCAGGGGGCCGAGCTTTCTTT. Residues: CASSINPGGRAFF.

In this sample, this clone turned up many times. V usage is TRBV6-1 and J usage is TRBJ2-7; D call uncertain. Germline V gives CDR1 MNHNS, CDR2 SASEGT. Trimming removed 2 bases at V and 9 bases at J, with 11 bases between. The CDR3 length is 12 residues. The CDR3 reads CASSESARGQYF. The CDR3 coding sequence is TGTGCCAGCAGTGAATCAGCGCGAGGGCAGTACTTC.

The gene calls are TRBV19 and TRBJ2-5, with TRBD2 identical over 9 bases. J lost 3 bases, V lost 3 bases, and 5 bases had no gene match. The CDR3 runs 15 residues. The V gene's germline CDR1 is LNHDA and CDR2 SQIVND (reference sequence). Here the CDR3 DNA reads TGTGCCAGTAGTATTGGTAGCGGGAGCAAAGAGACCCAGTACTTC. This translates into CASSIGSGSKETQYF.

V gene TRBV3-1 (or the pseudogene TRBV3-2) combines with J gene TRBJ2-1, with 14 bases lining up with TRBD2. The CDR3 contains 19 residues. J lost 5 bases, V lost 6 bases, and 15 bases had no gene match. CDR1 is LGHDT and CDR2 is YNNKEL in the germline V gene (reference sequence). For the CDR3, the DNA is TGTGCCAGCAGTCAGACTAGCGGGAGGGTCGGAACGAAAAACAATGAGCAGTTCTTC. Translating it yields CASSQTSGRVGTKNNEQFF.